One sample yielded the 19 T cell receptor beta chains listed below, sequenced in a study of blood T cell repertoires in COVID-19. Repertoires were generated with immunoSEQ multiplex PCR, while TCRdb's copy carries only in-frame clones and drops some. The sample contains approximately 230,000 clones, about nine tenths of which appear only once. The material sequenced was PBMCs or T cells enriched from blood (not recorded which). The source is a man younger than 35 who had recovered from COVID-19.

The CDR3 region has the DNA TGTGCCAGCTCTGCCGAGAGTACGAAACAGCCCCAGCATTTT. Translated: CASSAESTKQPQHF. The chain recombines TRBV18 with TRBJ1-5; unclear D gene. CDR1 is KGHSH and CDR2 is LQKENI in the germline V gene. CDR3 length equals 14 residues. Trimming cost V 6 bases and J 7 bases, with 16 bases left between them.

This clone has a single count. The gene calls are TRBV18 and TRBJ2-7; 9 bases fit TRBD2. CDR3 size: 14 residues. Trimming removed 6 bases from V and 6 bases from J; junction bases left unmatched: 9. The germline V gene encodes CDR1 KGHSH and CDR2 LQKENI. CDR3 coding DNA: TGTGCCAGCTCCCTGGCCCAGCGGGAGGTCGAGCAGTACTTC. Its protein is CASSLAQREVEQYF.

This clone has only one observation. V usage is TRBV5-5 and J usage is TRBJ1-2; 9 bases line up with TRBD1. The CDR3 totals 15 residues. Germline V gives CDR1 SGHKS, CDR2 YYEKEE (reference sequence). J gave up 3 bases and V 1 base, and 4 bases lay outside the gene matches. As DNA, the CDR3 is TGTGCCAGCAGCTTGCAACAGGGGGCCTACTATGGCTACACCTTC. Its translation: CASSLQQGAYYGYTF.

The table lists this clone with a count of one. V and J are TRBV5-1 and TRBJ2-7, with 8 bases that match TRBD2. Per the germline V gene, CDR1 is SGHRS and CDR2 is YFSETQ. The CDR3 contains 15 residues. With 1 base clipped from V and 2 bases from J, the junction kept 5 bases outside the gene matches. CDR3 amino acids: CASSLLSGGPYEQYF. In DNA form, the CDR3 reads TGCGCCAGCAGCTTGTTGAGCGGGGGCCCCTACGAGCAGTACTTC.

V gene TRBV10-3 combines with J gene TRBJ2-7, with 9 bases aligning to TRBD1. V lost 2 bases and J lost 4; bases outside the gene matches: 3. CDR3 length equals 14 residues. Germline V gene data show CDR1 as ENHRY and CDR2 as SYGVKD. CDR3 sequence: CAISETGGLYEQYF. CDR3 DNA sequence: TGTGCCATCAGTGAGACAGGGGGCTTATACGAGCAGTACTTC.

The V and J genes are TRBV6-5 and TRBJ1-1, with D unresolved. Deletions cut 0 bases from V and 1 base from J, with 12 bases between. CDR3 length: 16 amino acids. Germline V CDR1 and CDR2: MNHEY, SVGAGI. CDR3 in DNA: TGTGCCAGCAGTTACTCGGTCAGCGGCTGGAACACTGAAGCTTTCTTT. It yields the protein CASSYSVSGWNTEAFF.

The chain couples TRBV9 to TRBJ2-7, with D tentatively TRBD1 (6 bases). V dropped 4 bases and J dropped 7 bases, with 18 bases sitting between them. CDR3 size: 14 residues. Germline assignment: CDR1 SGDLS and CDR2 YYNGEE. Here the CDR3 reads CASSPTVGAREQYF. The CDR3 DNA reads TGTGCCAGCAGCCCTACGGTGGGGGCGCGGGAGCAGTACTTC.

The V and J genes are TRBV24-1 and TRBJ2-1; 7 nucleotides agree with TRBD2. J lost 8 bases, V lost 4 bases, and 22 bases had no gene match. The CDR3 extends over 19 amino acids. CDR1 KGHDR and CDR2 SFDVKD come from the germline V gene. The CDR3 nucleotides read TGTGCCACCAGTGACCCGATGGGACTATCCTACGAGATCTTCCATGAGCAGTTCTTC. Its translation is CATSDPMGLSYEIFHEQFF.

This clone was picked up one time. V is TRBV7-8 and J is TRBJ2-1; 16 bases are shared with TRBD2. This CDR3 has 17 residues. Trimming took 1 base from V and 9 from J; bases not matched to a gene: 6. Germline-derived CDR1 and CDR2 are SGHVS and FQNEAQ. The CDR3 loop reads CASSLGEGLAGGGEQFF. DNA for the CDR3: TGTGCCAGCAGCTTAGGTGAGGGACTAGCGGGAGGGGGTGAGCAGTTCTTC.

This rearrangement joins TRBV4-1 to TRBJ1-2, with 9 bases lining up with TRBD1. J lost 5 bases, V lost 6 bases, and 7 bases had no gene match. This CDR3 contains 14 residues. Per germline, CDR1 MGHRA and CDR2 YSYEKL. As DNA, the CDR3 is TGCGCCAGCAGTCTTATGACAGGGGGGTATGGCTACACCTTC. This codes for CASSLMTGGYGYTF.

The chain joins TRBV30 to TRBJ1-6; a possible D gene is TRBD1 (5 bases). Per the germline V gene, CDR1 is GTSNPN and CDR2 is SVGIG (reference sequence). V lost 3 bases and J lost 0, with 15 bases in between. The CDR3 loop spans 17 amino acids. DNA of the CDR3: TGTGCCTGGAGCGGTGGGGCCAGGAGCTCCTATAATTCACCCCTCCACTTT. Translating it yields CAWSGGARSSYNSPLHF.

The genes are TRBV5-4 and TRBJ2-7; possibly TRBD2 for D (5 bases). This CDR3 comprises 13 residues. Looked up from germline, CDR1 is SGHNT and CDR2 is YYREEE (reference sequence). The germline V and J ends were trimmed by 4 bases and 5 bases, with 13 bases remaining between them. The CDR3 DNA is TGTGCCAGCAGCGGACTTACAAAGGACGAGCAGTACTTC. Its protein product is CASSGLTKDEQYF.

This clone was detected once. This chain connects TRBV19 to TRBJ2-3; TRBD2 matches 7 bases. V shed 3 bases, J shed 3 bases, and the junction held 12 bases outside the gene matches. Germline loops: CDR1 LNHDA, CDR2 SQIVND (reference sequence). This CDR3 comprises 17 residues. CDR3 in DNA: TGTGCCAGTAGTATGGGGAGGGGCAGGTTGATAACAGATACGCAGTATTTT. Translation: CASSMGRGRLITDTQYF. Together with reference TRBV19 and TRBJ2-3, the CDR3 gives the full variable domain: DGGITQSPKYLFRKEGQNVTLSCEQNLNHDAMYWYRQDPGQGLRLIYYSQIVNDFQKGDIAEGYSVSREKKESFPLTVTSAQKNPTAFYLCASSMGRGRLITDTQYFGPGTRLTVL.

The rearrangement joins TRBV3-1 (or the pseudogene TRBV3-2) to TRBJ1-2; TRBD1 matches at 11 bases. The CDR3 has 13 amino acids. V lost 5 bases and J lost 7; bases outside the gene matches: 3. The germline CDR1 and CDR2 sequences are LGHDT and YNNKEL (reference sequence). The CDR3 bases are TGTGCCAGCAGCGGACAGGGGGCTGGTGGCTACACCTTC. It yields the protein CASSGQGAGGYTF.

This sequence joins TRBV28 and TRBJ1-4; possibly TRBD1 for D (5 bases). The CDR3 is 14 amino acids. CDR1 MDHEN and CDR2 SYDVKM come from the germline V gene. V was cut by 7 bases and J by 8 bases, with 17 bases left in between. In DNA form, the CDR3 reads TGTGCCAGCACCACGGGGGGGGGTAGCGAAAAACTGTTTTTT. Residues: CASTTGGGSEKLFF.

This chain joins TRBV7-8 and TRBJ1-2; no clear D gene. The length of the CDR3 is 18 residues. The V and J ends lost 3 bases and 3 bases respectively, with 23 bases between them. Germline CDR1 and CDR2: SGHVS and FQNEAQ. Here the CDR3 DNA reads TGTGCCAGCAGCTTGATTGTGGGTCGGCGGGGATCCGACTATGGCTACACCTTC. This encodes CASSLIVGRRGSDYGYTF.

The rearrangement uses TRBV2 and TRBJ2-2, with D maybe TRBD1 (6 bases). V lost 5 bases and J 1 base, leaving 14 bases between the germline ends. Per germline, CDR1 SNHLY and CDR2 FYNNEI. CDR3 length: 16 amino acids. The CDR3 DNA reads TGTGCCAGCAGTACACAGGGTCCGGGGAACACCGGGGAGCTGTTTTTT. Translating it yields CASSTQGPGNTGELFF.

This clone was observed a single time. The J gene is TRBJ2-7, the V gene TRBV18; no clear D. CDR1 KGHSH and CDR2 LQKENI come from the germline V gene. This CDR3 comprises 14 residues. V dropped 4 bases and J dropped 0 bases, with 10 bases sitting between them. DNA of the CDR3: TGTGCCAGCTCACGAGCCGAAAGCTCCTACGAGCAGTACTTC. Encoded protein: CASSRAESSYEQYF.

This clone was observed a handful of times. V gene TRBV7-9 combines with J gene TRBJ2-5; D perhaps matches TRBD1 (5 bases). This CDR3 region has 15 residues. The germline CDR1 and CDR2 sequences are SEHNR and FQNEAQ (reference sequence). Between the trimmed V and J ends, which lost 1 base and 1 base, there was a span of 10 bases. The CDR3 coding sequence is TGTGCCAGCAGCTTAGTCCGACAGTCCCAAGAGACCCAGTACTTC. Translation: CASSLVRQSQETQYF. The entire variable domain, with the rest obtained from reference TRBV7-9 and TRBJ2-5, is as follows: DTGVSQNPRHKITKRGQNVTFRCDPISEHNRLYWYRQTLGQGPEFLTYFQNEAQLEKSRLLSDRFSAERPKGSFSTLEIQRTEQGDSAMYLCASSLVRQSQETQYFGPGTRLLVL.